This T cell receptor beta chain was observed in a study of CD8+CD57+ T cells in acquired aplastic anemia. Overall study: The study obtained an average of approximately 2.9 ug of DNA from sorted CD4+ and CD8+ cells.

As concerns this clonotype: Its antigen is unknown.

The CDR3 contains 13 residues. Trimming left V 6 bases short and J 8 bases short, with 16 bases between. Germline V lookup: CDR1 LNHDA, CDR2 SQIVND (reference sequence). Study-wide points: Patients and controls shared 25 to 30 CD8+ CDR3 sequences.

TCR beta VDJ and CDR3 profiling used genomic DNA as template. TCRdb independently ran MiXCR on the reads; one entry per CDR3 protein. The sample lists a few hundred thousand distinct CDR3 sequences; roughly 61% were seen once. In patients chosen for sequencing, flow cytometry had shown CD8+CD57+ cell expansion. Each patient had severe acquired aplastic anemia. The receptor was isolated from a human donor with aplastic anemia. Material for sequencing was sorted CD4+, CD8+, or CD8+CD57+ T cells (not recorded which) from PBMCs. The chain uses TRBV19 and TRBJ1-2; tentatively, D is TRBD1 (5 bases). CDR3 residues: CASRGTILSGYTF. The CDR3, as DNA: TGTGCCAGTAGAGGGACGATCCTCTCGGGCTACACCTTC.